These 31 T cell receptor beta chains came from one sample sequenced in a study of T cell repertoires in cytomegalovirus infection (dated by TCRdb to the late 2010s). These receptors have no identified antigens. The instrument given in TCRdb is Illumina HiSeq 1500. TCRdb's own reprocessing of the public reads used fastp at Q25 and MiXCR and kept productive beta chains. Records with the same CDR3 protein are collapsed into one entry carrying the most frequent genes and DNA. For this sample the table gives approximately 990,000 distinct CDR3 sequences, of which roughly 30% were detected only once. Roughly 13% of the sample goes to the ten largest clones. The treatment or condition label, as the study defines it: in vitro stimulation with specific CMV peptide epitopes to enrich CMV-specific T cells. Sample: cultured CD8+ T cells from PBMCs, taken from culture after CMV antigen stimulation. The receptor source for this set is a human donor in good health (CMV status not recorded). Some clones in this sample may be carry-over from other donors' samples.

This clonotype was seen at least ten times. For the CDR3, the DNA is TGTGCCAGCAGCTTAGAGAGTAGCGGGGAGCTCCAAGAGACCCAGTACTTC. As protein: CASSLESSGELQETQYF. This chain uses TRBV7-6 with TRBJ2-5; 8 nucleotides agree with TRBD2. The CDR3 has 17 amino acids. Germline CDR1 is SGHVS and CDR2 is FNYEAQ. Trimming cost V 1 base and J 1 base; bases outside gene matches: 8.

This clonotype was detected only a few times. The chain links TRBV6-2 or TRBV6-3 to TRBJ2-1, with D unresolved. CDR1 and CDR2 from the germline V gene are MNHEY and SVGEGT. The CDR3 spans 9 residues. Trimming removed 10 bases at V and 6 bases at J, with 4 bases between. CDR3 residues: CANLNEQFF. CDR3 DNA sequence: TGTGCCAACCTCAATGAGCAGTTCTTC.

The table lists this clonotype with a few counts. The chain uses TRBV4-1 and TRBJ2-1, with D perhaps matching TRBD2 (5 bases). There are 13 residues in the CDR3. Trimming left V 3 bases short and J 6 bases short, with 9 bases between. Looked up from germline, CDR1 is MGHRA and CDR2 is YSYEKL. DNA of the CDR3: TGCGCCAGCAGCCAGTATGAGGGCAATGAGCAGTTCTTC. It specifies CASSQYEGNEQFF.

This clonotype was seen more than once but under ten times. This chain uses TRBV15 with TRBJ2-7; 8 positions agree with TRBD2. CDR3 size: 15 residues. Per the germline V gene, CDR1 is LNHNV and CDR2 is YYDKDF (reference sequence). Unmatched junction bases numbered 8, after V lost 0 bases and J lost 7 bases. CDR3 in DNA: TGTGCCACCAGCAGAGAGTTAGCGGGGAGTCATGAGCAGTACTTC. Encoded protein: CATSRELAGSHEQYF.

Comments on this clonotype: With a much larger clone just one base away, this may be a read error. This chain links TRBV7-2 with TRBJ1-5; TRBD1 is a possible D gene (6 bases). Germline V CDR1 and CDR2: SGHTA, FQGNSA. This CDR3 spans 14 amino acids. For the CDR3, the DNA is TGTGTCAGCAGGTCGGGGACAAGCAATCAGCCCCAGCATTTT. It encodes CVSRSGTSNQPQHF.

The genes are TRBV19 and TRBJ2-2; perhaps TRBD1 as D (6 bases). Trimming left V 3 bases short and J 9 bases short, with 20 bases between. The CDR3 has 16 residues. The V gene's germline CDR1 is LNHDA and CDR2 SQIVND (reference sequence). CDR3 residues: CASSIPPGTPFRELFF. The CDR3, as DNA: TGTGCCAGTAGTATTCCGCCCGGGACACCGTTCCGGGAGCTGTTTTTT.

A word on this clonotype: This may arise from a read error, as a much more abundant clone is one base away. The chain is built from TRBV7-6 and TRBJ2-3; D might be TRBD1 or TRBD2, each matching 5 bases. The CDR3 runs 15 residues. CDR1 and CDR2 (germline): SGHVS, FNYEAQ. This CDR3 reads CAGSLEGFITDTQYF. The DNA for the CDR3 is TGTGCCGGCAGCTTAGAGGGGTTTATTACAGATACGCAGTATTTT. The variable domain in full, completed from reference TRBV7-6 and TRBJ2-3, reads GAGVSQSPRYKVTKRGQDVALRCDPISGHVSLYWYRQALGQGPEFLTYFNYEAQQDKSGLPNDRFSAERPEGSISTLTIQRTEQRDSAMYRCAGSLEGFITDTQYFGPGTRLTVL.

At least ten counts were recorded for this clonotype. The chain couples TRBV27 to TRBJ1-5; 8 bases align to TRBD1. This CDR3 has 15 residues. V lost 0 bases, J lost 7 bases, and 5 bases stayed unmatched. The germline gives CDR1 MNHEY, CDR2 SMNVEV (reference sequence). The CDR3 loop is CASSLSQGAGQPQHF. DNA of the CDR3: TGTGCCAGCAGTTTATCGCAGGGGGCAGGGCAGCCCCAGCATTTT.

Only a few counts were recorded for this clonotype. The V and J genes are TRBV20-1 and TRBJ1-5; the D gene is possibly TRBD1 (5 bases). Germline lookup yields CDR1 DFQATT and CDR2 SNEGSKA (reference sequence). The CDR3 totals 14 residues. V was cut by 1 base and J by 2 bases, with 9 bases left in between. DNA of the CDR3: TGCAGTGCTAGAGGGGGGTACGGCAATCAGCCCCAGCATTTT. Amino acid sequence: CSARGGYGNQPQHF.

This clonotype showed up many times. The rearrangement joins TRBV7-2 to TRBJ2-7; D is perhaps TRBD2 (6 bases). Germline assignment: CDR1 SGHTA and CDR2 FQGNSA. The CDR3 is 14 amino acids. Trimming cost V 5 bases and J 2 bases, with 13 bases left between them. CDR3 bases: TGTGCCAGCAGCCCTTTTAGCGGCCCCTACGAGCAGTACTTC. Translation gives CASSPFSGPYEQYF.

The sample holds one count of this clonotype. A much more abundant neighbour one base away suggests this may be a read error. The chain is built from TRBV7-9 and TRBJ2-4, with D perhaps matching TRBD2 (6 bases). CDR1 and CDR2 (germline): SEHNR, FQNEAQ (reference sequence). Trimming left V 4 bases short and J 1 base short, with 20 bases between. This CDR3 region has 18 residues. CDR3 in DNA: TGTGCCAGCAGCTCCCTAGAGGGGACTTTTGAGGCCAAAAACATTCAGTACTTC. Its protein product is CASSSLEGTFEAKNIQYF.

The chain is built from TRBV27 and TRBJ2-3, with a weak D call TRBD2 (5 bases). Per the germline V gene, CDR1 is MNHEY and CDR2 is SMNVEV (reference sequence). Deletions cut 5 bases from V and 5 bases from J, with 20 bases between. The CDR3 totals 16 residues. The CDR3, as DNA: TGTGCCAGCAGTCCCGCTCTGGTGTCTAGCCGAGATACGCAGTATTTT. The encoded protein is CASSPALVSSRDTQYF.

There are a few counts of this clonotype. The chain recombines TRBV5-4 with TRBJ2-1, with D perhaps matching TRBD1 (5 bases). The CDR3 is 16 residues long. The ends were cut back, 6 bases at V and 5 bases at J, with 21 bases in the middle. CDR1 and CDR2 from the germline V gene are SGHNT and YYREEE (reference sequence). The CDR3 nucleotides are TGTGCCAGCACCAACCCCGAGACAGAGCTAAACAATGAGCAGTTCTTC. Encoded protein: CASTNPETELNNEQFF.

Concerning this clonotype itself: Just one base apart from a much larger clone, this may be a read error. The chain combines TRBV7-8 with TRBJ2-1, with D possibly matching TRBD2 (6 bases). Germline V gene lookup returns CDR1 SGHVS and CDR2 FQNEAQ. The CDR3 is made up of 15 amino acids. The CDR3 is CASSLGSSSYNKQFF. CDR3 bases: TGTGCCAGCAGCCTCGGGAGCAGCTCCTACAATAAGCAGTTCTTC.

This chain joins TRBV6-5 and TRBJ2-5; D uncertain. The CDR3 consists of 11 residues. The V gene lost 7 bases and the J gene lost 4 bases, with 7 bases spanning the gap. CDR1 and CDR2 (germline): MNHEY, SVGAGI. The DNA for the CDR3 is TGTGCCAGCATGGCCGGAGAGACCCAGTACTTC. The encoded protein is CASMAGETQYF.

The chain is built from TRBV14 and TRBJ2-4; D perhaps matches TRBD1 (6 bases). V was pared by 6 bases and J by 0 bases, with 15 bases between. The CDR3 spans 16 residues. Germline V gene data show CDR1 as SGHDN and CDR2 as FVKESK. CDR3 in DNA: TGTGCCAGCAGGGAAACAGGGATCCAAGCCAAAAACATTCAGTACTTC. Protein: CASRETGIQAKNIQYF.

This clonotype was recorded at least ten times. CDR3 DNA: TGTGCCAGCAGTTCGGGCACTAGCGGGGGGCCTTACCTCTACAATGAGCAGTTCTTC. Residues: CASSSGTSGGPYLYNEQFF. This sequence joins TRBV12-3 or TRBV12-4 and TRBJ2-1; 12 bases map to TRBD2. Trimming cost V 4 bases and J 3 bases; bases outside gene matches: 13. The CDR3 runs to 19 residues.

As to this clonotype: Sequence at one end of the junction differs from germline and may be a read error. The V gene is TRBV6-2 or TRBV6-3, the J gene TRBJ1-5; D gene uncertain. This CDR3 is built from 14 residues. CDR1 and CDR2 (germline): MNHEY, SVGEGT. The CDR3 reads CASSYLGPNQPQHF. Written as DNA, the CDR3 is TGTGCCAGCAGCTACTTGGGCCCGAATCAGCCCCAGCATTTT.

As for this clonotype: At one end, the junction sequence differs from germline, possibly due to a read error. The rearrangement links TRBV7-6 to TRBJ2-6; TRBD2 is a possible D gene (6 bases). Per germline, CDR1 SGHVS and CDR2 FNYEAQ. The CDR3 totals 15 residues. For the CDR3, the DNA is TGTGCCAACAGCCAATGGGGGGCTGGGGCCAACGTCCTGACTTTC. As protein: CANSQWGAGANVLTF.

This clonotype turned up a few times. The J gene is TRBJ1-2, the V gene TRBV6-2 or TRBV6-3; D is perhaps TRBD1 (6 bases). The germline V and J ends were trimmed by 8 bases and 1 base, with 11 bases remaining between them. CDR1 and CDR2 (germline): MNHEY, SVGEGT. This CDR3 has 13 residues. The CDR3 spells CASLDSLNYGYTF. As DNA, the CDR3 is TGTGCCAGCTTGGACAGCCTTAACTATGGCTACACCTTC.

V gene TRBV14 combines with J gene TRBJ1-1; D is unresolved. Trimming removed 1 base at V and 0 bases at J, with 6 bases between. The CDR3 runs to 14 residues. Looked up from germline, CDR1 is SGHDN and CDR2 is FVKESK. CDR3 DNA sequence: TGTGCCAGCAGCCAAGCTAGGATGAACACTGAAGCTTTCTTT. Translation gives CASSQARMNTEAFF. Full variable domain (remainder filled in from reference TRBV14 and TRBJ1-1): EAGVTQFPSHSVIEKGQTVTLRCDPISGHDNLYWYRRVMGKEIKFLLHFVKESKQDESGMPNNRFLAERTGGTYSTLKVQPAELEDSGVYFCASSQARMNTEAFFGQGTRLTVV.

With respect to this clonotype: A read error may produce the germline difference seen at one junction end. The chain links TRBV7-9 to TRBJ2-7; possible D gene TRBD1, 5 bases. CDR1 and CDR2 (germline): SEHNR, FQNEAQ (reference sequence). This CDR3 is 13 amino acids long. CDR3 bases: TGTGTCAGCAGCCCAGACAGCTCCTACGAGCAGTACTTC. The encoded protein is CVSSPDSSYEQYF.

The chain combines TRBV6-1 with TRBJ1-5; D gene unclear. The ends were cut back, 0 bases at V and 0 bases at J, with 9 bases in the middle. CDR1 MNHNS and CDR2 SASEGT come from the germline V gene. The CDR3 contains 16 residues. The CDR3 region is CASSEAEYDSNQPQHF. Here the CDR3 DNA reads TGTGCCAGCAGTGAAGCGGAATACGATAGCAATCAGCCCCAGCATTTT.

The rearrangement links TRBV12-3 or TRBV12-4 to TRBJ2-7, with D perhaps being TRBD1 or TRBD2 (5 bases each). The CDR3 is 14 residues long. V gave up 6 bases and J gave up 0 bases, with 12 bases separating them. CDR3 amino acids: CASRTGRDSYEQYF. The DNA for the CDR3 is TGTGCCAGCAGGACGGGACGGGACTCCTACGAGCAGTACTTC.

Written as DNA, the CDR3 is TGTGCCAGCAGCTTAGGAGACAGGGAAGTTGACAATCAGCCCCAGCATTTT. This encodes CASSLGDREVDNQPQHF. The genes are TRBV7-4 and TRBJ1-5, with 7 nucleotides matching TRBD1. Germline values: CDR1 SGHVT, CDR2 SQSDAQ. Germline trimming cut 1 base from V and 3 bases from J; bases unmatched to any gene: 9. This CDR3 has 17 residues.

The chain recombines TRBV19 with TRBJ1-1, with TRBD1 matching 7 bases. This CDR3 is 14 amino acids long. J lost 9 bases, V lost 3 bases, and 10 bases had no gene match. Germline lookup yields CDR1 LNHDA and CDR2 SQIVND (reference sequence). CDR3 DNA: TGTGCCAGTAGTATTCCGACAGGGATGGCTCAAGCTTTCTTT. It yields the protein CASSIPTGMAQAFF. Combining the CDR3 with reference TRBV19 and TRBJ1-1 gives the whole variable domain DGGITQSPKYLFRKEGQNVTLSCEQNLNHDAMYWYRQDPGQGLRLIYYSQIVNDFQKGDIAEGYSVSREKKESFPLTVTSAQKNPTAFYLCASSIPTGMAQAFFGQGTRLTVV.

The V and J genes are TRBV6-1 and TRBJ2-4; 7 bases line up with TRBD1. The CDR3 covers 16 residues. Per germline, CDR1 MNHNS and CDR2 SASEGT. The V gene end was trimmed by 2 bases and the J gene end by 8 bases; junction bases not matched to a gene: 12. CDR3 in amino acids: CASSESVAGGLHIQYF. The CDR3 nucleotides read TGTGCCAGCAGTGAAAGCGTGGCAGGGGGATTGCACATTCAGTACTTC.

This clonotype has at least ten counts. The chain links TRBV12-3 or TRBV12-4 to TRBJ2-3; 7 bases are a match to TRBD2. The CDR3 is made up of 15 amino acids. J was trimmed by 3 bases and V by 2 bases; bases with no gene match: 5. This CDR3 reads CASSLMGGGTDTQYF. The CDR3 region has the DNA TGTGCCAGCAGTTTAATGGGCGGGGGTACAGATACGCAGTATTTT.

Here the CDR3 reads CASSPRTIGGLYNEQFF. In DNA, the CDR3 is TGTGCCAGCAGCCCCAGAACTATCGGGGGGCTCTACAATGAGCAGTTCTTC. The rearrangement uses TRBV7-9 and TRBJ2-1; perhaps TRBD2 as D (7 bases). The CDR3 length is 17 residues. Trimming removed 5 bases from V and 3 bases from J, with 20 bases in between. Germline CDR1 SEHNR, CDR2 FQNEAQ (reference sequence).

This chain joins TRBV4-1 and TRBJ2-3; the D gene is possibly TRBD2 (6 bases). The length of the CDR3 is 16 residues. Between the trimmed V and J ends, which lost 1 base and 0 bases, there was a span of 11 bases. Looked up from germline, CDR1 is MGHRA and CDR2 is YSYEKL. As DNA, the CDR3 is TGCGCCAGCAGCCAAGGGACTACCTCTAGCACAGATACGCAGTATTTT. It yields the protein CASSQGTTSSTDTQYF.

The CDR3 bases are TGTGCCAGCAGTTTGAGGGGGTTCGGCTACGAGCAGTACGTC. Translating gives CASSLRGFGYEQYV. This chain joins TRBV28 and TRBJ2-7; D possibly corresponds to TRBD1 (6 bases). Germline loops: CDR1 MDHEN, CDR2 SYDVKM. This CDR3 has 14 amino acids. V shed 3 bases and J shed 3 bases, with 12 bases lying between them.